This TCR beta chain was sequenced during a study of shared clonotypes between healthy human individuals. CDR3 length equals 17 residues. In germline, CDR1 is SNHLY, CDR2 FYNNEI. V was shortened by 7 bases and J by 0 bases, with 16 bases between the two germline ends. The assay was immunoSEQ multiplex PCR, and TCRdb's table has in-frame clones only and misses some. The repertoire includes over 2 million clones, approximately 95% of them detected once, and more than 0.1% sits in the top ten. Sequencing was performed on naive CD4+ T cells sorted from blood. This sample's subset: CD45RA+ positively selected. The V and J genes are TRBV2 and TRBJ1-6; D possibly corresponds to TRBD1 (6 bases). The receptor's source is a young man in good health. The chain's CDR3 is CASTLGQQSSYNSPLHF. CDR3 sequence (DNA): TGTGCCAGCACCCTCGGACAGCAGAGCTCCTATAATTCACCCCTCCACTTT.